This T cell receptor beta chain was sequenced for a study of long-term antiretroviral therapy in people with HIV. Study outcomes and limitations: Therapy changes, viral resistance and ART adherence were not documented in the available data.

Turning to this clone: Antigen: not known.

Survey-level resolution applied to immunoSEQ assay v3.0. TCRdb's table, derived via immunoSEQ multiplex PCR, lists solely in-frame clones and lacks some. Here the sample spans around 9,700 clones, around 80% being singletons. Germline V gives CDR1 MNHEY, CDR2 SMNVEV (reference sequence). The CDR3 loop spans 15 amino acids. Trimming removed 5 bases from V and 7 bases from J, with 18 bases in between. United States facilities provided treatment to all participants with HIV. The source is a middle-aged man with HIV. The V and J genes are TRBV27 and TRBJ1-5, with D perhaps matching TRBD1 (5 bases). The sample was unsorted PBMCs, taken 1.8 years after starting antiretroviral therapy. CDR3 nucleotide sequence: TGTGCCAGCAGTAGCCAGGGCCCGTTTGGCCAGCCCCAGCATTTT. Encoded protein: CASSSQGPFGQPQHF.